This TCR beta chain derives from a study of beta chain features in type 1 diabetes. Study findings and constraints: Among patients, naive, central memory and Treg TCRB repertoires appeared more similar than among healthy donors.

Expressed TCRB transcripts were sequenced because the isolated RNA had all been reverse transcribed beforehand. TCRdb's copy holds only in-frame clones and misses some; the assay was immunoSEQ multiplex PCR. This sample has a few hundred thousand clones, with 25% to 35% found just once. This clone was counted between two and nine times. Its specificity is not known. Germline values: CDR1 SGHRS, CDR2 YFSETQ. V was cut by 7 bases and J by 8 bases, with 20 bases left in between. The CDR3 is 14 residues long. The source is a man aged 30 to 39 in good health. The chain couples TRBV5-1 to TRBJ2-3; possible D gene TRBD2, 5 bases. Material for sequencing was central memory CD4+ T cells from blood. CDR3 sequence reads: CASATITGQATQYF. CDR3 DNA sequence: TGCGCCAGCGCGACTATCACGGGCCAAGCTACGCAGTATTTT.